The rows below give T cell receptor beta chains drawn from one sample of a study of OX40 agonist ivuxolimab in advanced cancers. Only in-frame clones appear in the TCRdb table, and some are missing; sequencing was by immunoSEQ multiplex PCR. This repertoire shows tens of thousands of clones, 90% found once; its top ten account for approximately 0.7%. The sample here was CD4+ or CD8+ T cells sorted from blood, taken in a trial of the OX40 agonist ivuxolimab. Every receptor here comes from an adult with an advanced solid tumor such as melanoma, head and neck, liver or kidney cancer. The CDR3 runs from the conserved cysteine through the conserved F or W.

CDR3	V
CASSYADRKGYEQYF	TRBV6-6
CASSRRGVAGWSGANVLTF	TRBV11-2
CASSTSGGGETQYF	TRBV5-1
CASSTQGARDEKLFF	TRBV5-1
CASSLAGRVVRTGELFF	TRBV7-8
CASSLDSGGYNEQFF	TRBV5-1
CASSLAGHSYEQYF	TRBV28
CASSYSTGLDGYTF	TRBV6-5
CASSLNRGPDTQYF	TRBV5-4
CASSLVSGNQPQHF	TRBV7-2
CASSTGLAEPNEQFF	TRBV2
CASSFPSGTSGRFTGELFF	TRBV11-3
CASSIVGVTGSARGYGYTF	TRBV19